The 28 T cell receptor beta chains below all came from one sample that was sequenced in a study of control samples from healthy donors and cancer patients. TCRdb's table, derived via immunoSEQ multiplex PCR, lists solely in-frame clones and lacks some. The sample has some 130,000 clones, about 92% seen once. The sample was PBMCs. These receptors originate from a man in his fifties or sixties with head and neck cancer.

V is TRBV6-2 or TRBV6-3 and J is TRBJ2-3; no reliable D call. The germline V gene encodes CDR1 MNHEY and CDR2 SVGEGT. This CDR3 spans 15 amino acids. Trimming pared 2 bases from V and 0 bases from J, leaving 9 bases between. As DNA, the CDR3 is TGTGCCAGCAGTTACGGTAGAGCAAGCACAGATACGCAGTATTTT. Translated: CASSYGRASTDTQYF.

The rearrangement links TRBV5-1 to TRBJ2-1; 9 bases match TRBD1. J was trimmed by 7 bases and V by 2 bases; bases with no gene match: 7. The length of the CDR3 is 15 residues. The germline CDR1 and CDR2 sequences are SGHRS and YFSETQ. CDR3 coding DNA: TGCGCCAGCAGCTTCTCCGGGACAGGGAGGAATGAGCAGTTCTTC. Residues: CASSFSGTGRNEQFF.

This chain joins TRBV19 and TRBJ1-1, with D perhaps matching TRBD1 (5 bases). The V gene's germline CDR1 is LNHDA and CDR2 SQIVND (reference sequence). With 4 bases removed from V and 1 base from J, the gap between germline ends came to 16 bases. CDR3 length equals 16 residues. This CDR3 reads CASSKRGGLRNTEAFF. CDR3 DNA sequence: TGTGCCAGTAGTAAACGGGGGGGACTGAGGAACACTGAAGCTTTCTTT.

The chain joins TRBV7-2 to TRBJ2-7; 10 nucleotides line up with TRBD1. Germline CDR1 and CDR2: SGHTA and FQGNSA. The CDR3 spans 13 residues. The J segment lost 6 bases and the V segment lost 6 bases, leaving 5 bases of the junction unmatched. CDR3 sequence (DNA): TGTGCCAGCAGACTGGACAGGGGGGGCGAGCAGTACTTC. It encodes CASRLDRGGEQYF. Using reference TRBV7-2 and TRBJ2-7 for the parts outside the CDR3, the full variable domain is GAGVSQSPSNKVTEKGKDVELRCDPISGHTALYWYRQSLGQGLEFLIYFQGNSAPDKSGLPSDRFSAERTGGSVSTLTIQRTQQEDSAVYLCASRLDRGGEQYFGPGTRLTVT.

For the CDR3, the DNA is TGTGCCAGCAGCTTGGACTACTGGACAGATACGCAGTATTTT. Encoded protein: CASSLDYWTDTQYF. V gene TRBV5-4 combines with J gene TRBJ2-3; D unresolved. V was trimmed by 0 bases and J by 3 bases, leaving 8 bases between them. The CDR3 totals 14 residues. Per germline, CDR1 SGHNT and CDR2 YYREEE (reference sequence).

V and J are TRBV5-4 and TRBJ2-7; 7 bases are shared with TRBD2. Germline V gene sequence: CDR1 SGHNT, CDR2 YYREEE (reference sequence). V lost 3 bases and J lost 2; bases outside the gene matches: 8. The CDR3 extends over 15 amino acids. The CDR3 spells CASSSLAGLTYEQYF. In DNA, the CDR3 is TGTGCCAGCAGCTCATTAGCGGGCCTGACCTACGAGCAGTACTTC.

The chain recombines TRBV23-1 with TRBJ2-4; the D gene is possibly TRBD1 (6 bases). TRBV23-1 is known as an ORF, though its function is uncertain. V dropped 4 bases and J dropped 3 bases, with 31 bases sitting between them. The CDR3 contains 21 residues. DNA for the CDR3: TGCGCCAGCAGTCTAAATCGGTCCGGGACACCTAAAGCCCTGATCAAAAACATTCAGTACTTC. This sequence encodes CASSLNRSGTPKALIKNIQYF.

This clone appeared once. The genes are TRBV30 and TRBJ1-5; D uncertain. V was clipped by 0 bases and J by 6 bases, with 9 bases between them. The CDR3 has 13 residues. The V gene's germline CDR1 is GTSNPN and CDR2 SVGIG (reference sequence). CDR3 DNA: TGTGCCTGGAGTGTACAAGGCGGTCAGCCCCAGCATTTT. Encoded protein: CAWSVQGGQPQHF.

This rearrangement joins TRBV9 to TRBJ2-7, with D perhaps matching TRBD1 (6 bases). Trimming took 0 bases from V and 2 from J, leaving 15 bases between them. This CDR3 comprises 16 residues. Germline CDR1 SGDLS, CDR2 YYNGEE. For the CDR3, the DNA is TGTGCCAGCAGCGTAGAATCGAGACAGGCCCCCTACGAGCAGTACTTC. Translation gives CASSVESRQAPYEQYF.

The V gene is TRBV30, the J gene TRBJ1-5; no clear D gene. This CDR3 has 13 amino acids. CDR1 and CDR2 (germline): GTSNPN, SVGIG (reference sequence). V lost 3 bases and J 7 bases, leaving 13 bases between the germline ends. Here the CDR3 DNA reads TGTGCCTGGAGCATGGGGATCAACCAGCCCCAGCATTTT. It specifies CAWSMGINQPQHF. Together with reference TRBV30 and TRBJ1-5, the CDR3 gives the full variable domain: SQTIHQWPATLVQPVGSPLSLECTVEGTSNPNLYWYRQAAGRGLQLLFYSVGIGQISSEVPQNLSASRPQDRQFILSSKKLLLSDSGFYLCAWSMGINQPQHFGDGTRLSIL.

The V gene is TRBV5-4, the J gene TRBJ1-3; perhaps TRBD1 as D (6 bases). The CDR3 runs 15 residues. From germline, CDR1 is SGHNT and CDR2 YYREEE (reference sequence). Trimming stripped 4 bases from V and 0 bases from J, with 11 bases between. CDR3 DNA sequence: TGTGCCAGCAGCCTGGGGGCAGCCTCTGGAAACACCATATATTTT. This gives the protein CASSLGAASGNTIYF.

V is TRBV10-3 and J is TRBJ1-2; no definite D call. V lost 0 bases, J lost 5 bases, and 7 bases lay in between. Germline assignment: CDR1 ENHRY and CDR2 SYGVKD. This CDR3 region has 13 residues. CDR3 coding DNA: TGTGCCATCAGTGAGTCGGCCCGGTATGGCTACACCTTC. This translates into CAISESARYGYTF.

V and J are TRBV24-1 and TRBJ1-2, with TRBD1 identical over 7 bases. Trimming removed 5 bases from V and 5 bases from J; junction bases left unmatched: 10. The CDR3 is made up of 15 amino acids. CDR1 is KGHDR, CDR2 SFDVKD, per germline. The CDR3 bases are TGTGCCACCAGTGCCGAGGGGGCGCCGGAATATGGCTACACCTTC. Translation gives CATSAEGAPEYGYTF.

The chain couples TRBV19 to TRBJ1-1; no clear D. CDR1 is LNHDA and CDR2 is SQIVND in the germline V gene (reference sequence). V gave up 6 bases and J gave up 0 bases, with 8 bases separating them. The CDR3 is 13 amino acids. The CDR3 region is CASSSTVNTEAFF. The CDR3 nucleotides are TGTGCCAGTAGCTCGACCGTGAACACTGAAGCTTTCTTT.

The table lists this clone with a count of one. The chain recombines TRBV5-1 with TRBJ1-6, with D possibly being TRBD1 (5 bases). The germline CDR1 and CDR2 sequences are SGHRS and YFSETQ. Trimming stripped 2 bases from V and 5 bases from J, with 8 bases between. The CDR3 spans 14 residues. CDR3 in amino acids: CASSFGRDNSPLHF. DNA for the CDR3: TGCGCCAGCAGCTTCGGCAGGGATAATTCACCCCTCCACTTT.

CDR3 DNA: TGTGCCAGCAGTTACCCGGTCAAAAACATTCAGTACTTC. It yields the protein CASSYPVKNIQYF. This sequence joins TRBV6-2 or TRBV6-3 and TRBJ2-4; D remains ambiguous. The CDR3 is made up of 13 amino acids. Germline assignment: CDR1 MNHEY and CDR2 SVGEGT. Trimming pared 2 bases from V and 3 bases from J, leaving 5 bases between.

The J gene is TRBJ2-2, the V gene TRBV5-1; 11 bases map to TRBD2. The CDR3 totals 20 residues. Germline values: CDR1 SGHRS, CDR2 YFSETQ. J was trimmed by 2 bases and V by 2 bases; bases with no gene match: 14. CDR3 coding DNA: TGCGCCAGCAGCTTACGGTCGGTAGGAAGACTAGCGGGAAACACCGGGGAGCTGTTTTTT. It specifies CASSLRSVGRLAGNTGELFF.

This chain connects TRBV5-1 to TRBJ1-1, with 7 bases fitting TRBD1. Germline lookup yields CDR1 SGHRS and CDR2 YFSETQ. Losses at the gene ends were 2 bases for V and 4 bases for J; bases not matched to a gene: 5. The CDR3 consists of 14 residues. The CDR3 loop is CASSFLGQITEAFF. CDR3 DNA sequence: TGCGCCAGCAGCTTCCTGGGACAGATCACTGAAGCTTTCTTT.

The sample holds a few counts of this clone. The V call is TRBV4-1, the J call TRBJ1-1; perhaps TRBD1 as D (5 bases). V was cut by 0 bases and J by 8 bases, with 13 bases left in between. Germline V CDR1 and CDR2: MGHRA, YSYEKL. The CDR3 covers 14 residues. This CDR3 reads CASSQDFRVTEAFF. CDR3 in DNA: TGCGCCAGCAGCCAAGATTTCAGGGTTACGGAAGCTTTCTTT.

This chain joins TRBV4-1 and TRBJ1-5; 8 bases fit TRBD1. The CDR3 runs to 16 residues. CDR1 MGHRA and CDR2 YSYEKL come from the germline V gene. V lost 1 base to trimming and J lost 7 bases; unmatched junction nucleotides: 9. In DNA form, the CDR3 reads TGCGCCAGCAGCCAAGGGACAGGGTGGGGAGGACAGCCCCAGCATTTT. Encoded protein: CASSQGTGWGGQPQHF.

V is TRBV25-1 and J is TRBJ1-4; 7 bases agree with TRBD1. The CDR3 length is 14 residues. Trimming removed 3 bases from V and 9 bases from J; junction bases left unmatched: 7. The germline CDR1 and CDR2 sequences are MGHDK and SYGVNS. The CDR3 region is CASSEAGGSQKLFF. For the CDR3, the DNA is TGTGCCAGCAGTGAGGCAGGGGGGAGTCAAAAACTGTTTTTT.

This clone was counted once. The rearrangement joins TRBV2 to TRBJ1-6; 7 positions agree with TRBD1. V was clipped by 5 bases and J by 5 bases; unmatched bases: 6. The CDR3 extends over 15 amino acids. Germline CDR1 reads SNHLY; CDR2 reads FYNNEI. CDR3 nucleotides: TGTGCCAGCAGTCCCGGGACAGCAGATAATTCACCCCTCCACTTT. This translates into CASSPGTADNSPLHF.

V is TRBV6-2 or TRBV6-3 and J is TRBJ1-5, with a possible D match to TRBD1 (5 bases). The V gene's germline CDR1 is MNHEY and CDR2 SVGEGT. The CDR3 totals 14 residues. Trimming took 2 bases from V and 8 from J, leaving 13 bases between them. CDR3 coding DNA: TGTGCCAGCAGTTACATACAGGCCTCGAAGCCCCAGCATTTT. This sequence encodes CASSYIQASKPQHF.

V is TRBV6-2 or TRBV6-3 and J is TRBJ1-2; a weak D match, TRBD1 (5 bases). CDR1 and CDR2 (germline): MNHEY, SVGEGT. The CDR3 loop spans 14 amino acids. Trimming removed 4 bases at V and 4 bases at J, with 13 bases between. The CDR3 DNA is TGTGCCAGCAGTTCCCCGACAGATAGCTATGGCTACACCTTC. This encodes CASSSPTDSYGYTF.

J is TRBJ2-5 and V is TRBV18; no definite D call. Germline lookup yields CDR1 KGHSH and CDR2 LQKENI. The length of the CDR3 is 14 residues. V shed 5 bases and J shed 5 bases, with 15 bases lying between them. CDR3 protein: CASSRGPAGETQYF. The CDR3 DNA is TGTGCCAGCTCAAGAGGCCCGGCCGGGGAGACCCAGTACTTC.

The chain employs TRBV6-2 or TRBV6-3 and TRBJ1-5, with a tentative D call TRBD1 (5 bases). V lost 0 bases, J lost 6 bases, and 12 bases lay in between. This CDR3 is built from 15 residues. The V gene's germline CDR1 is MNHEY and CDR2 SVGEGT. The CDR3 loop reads CASSYSTRGGQPQHF. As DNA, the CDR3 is TGTGCCAGCAGTTACTCGACAAGGGGAGGTCAGCCCCAGCATTTT.

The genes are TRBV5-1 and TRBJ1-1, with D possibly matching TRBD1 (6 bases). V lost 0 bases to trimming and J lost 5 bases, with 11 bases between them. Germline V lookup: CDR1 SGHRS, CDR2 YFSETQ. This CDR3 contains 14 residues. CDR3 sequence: CASSLEGGRTEAFF. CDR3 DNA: TGCGCCAGCAGCTTGGAGGGGGGGCGGACTGAAGCTTTCTTT.

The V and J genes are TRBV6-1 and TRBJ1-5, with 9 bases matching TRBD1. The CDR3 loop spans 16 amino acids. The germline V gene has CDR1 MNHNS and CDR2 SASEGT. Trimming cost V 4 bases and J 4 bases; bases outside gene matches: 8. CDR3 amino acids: CASSGDSGQGNQPQHF. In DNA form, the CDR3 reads TGTGCCAGCAGTGGAGACTCGGGACAGGGAAATCAGCCCCAGCATTTT.